A single T cell receptor beta chain is shown here with its context. The antigen remains unidentified. The data are from a study of T cells in Graves' hyperthyroidism and ophthalmopathy. Overall study results and limits: Most expanded thyroid clonotypes above 0.001 also appeared in blood. Separation of ophthalmopathy from stable hyperthyroidism was achieved by a 13 V-J model. Ophthalmopathy got predicted by the model a median about 6.7 months before its onset.

In germline, CDR1 is MDHEN, CDR2 SYDVKM. The germline V and J ends were trimmed by 5 bases and 11 bases, with 13 bases remaining between them. This CDR3 is built from 12 residues. TCR beta CDR3 regions were amplified from RNA. The HTBI primer set was used in a first-round RT-PCR of the TCR CDR3. TCRdb recomputed calls from the multiplex PCR reads with MiXCR, one row per CDR3 protein. Of about 570,000 distinct CDR3 sequences in the sample, about 14% are singletons; the top ten hold 14%. The clonotype originates from a middle-aged woman with Graves' hyperthyroidism. The specimen sequenced was blood. The chain carries TRBV28 and TRBJ1-5; the D is unclear. CDR3 protein: CASSETLGTQHF. The CDR3 nucleotides are TGTGCCAGCAGTGAGACCCTGGGAACCCAGCATTTT.